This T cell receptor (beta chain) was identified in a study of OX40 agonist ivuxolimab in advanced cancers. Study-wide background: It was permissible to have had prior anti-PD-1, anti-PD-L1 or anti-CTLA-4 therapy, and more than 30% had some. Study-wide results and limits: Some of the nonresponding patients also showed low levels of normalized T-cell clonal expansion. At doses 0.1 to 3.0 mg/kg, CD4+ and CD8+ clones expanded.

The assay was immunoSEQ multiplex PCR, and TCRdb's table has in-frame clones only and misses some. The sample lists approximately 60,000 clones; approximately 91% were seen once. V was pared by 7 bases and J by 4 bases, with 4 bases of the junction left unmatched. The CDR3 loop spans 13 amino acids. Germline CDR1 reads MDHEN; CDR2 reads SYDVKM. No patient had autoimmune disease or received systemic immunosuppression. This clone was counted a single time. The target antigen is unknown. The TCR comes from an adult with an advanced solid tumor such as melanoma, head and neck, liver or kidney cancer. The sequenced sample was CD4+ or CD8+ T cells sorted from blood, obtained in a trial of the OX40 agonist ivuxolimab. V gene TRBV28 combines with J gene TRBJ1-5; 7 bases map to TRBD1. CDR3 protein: CASKGAKNQPQHF. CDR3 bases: TGTGCCAGCAAGGGGGCGAAAAATCAGCCCCAGCATTTT.